This passage covers 26 T cell receptor beta chains from one sample sequenced in a study of technical replicates of blood from several donors. Assay used: immunoSEQ multiplex PCR; TCRdb lists only in-frame clones, some missing. The table lists 95,000 to 100,000 clones, just over 95% of them singletons, with over 0.2% in the top ten. The sequenced material came from T cells isolated from PBMCs. The origin of the receptors is a human donor in good health.

The chain uses TRBV18 and TRBJ1-2; no clear D. V dropped 3 bases and J dropped 0 bases, with 11 bases sitting between them. The CDR3 length is 15 residues. Germline V gene lookup returns CDR1 KGHSH and CDR2 LQKENI. CDR3 loop: CASSPYYVANYGYTF. CDR3 DNA: TGTGCCAGCTCACCCTACTATGTGGCTAACTATGGCTACACCTTC.

The chain is built from TRBV6-5 and TRBJ2-1; D gene uncertain. In germline, CDR1 is MNHEY, CDR2 SVGAGI. Trimming left V 0 bases short and J 0 bases short, with 9 bases between. CDR3 length equals 16 residues. The CDR3 coding sequence is TGTGCCAGCAGTTACTCGACTCCTAGCTCCTACAATGAGCAGTTCTTC. This translates into CASSYSTPSSYNEQFF.

The chain uses TRBV6-1 and TRBJ1-1; 7 bases map to TRBD1. CDR3 size: 15 residues. Germline CDR1 reads MNHNS; CDR2 reads SASEGT. J gave up 5 bases and V 3 bases, and 9 bases lay outside the gene matches. CDR3 nucleotide sequence: TGTGCCAGCAGTGACCCTCCAGGGGGTAGGACTGAAGCTTTCTTT. This sequence encodes CASSDPPGGRTEAFF.

The chain has TRBV29-1 and TRBJ2-7, with 8 bases identical to TRBD2. Trimming at V came to 4 bases and at J to 2 bases, leaving 1 base not matched to a gene. Germline V gives CDR1 SQVTM, CDR2 ANQGSEA. There are 12 residues in the CDR3. The CDR3 DNA is TGCAGCGTTGGGACTAGCACCTACGAGCAGTACTTC. Translation: CSVGTSTYEQYF.

The gene calls are TRBV19 and TRBJ2-5; 9 nucleotides match TRBD2. J was trimmed by 1 base and V by 2 bases; bases with no gene match: 2. Germline CDR1 is LNHDA and CDR2 is SQIVND (reference sequence). The CDR3 is made up of 15 amino acids. The CDR3 DNA sequence: TGTGCCAGTAGTATAATGCGGGGGGGCCAAGAGACCCAGTACTTC. Encoded protein: CASSIMRGGQETQYF.

This chain connects TRBV19 to TRBJ2-1; perhaps TRBD2 as D (6 bases). V lost 7 bases and J lost 5, with 18 bases in between. Germline values: CDR1 LNHDA, CDR2 SQIVND (reference sequence). CDR3 length: 15 residues. The CDR3 here is CASKAGRERNNEQFF. The CDR3 DNA is TGTGCCAGTAAAGCGGGCAGGGAAAGGAACAATGAGCAGTTCTTC.

This clone has only one observation. The chain combines TRBV19 with TRBJ2-1; D possibly corresponds to TRBD1 (5 bases). Between the trimmed V and J ends, which lost 8 bases and 3 bases, there was a span of 20 bases. Germline V gene data show CDR1 as LNHDA and CDR2 as SQIVND (reference sequence). The CDR3 sequence is 16 residues long. CDR3 sequence reads: CASRFTTDSFYNEQFF. DNA of the CDR3: TGTGCCAGTCGATTCACGACAGATTCCTTCTACAATGAGCAGTTCTTC.

The gene calls are TRBV2 and TRBJ2-7; the match to TRBD1 covers 9 bases. The length of the CDR3 is 15 residues. After removal of 8 bases from V and 5 bases from J, the junction contained 13 bases not matched to a gene. Germline V lookup: CDR1 SNHLY, CDR2 FYNNEI. The CDR3 sequence is CASVPGQGRGHEQYF. The CDR3 nucleotides are TGTGCCAGCGTCCCGGGACAGGGAAGGGGCCACGAGCAGTACTTC.

In DNA form, the CDR3 reads TGTGCCAGCAGTTTATTGCGGGTTGGGACATCCTCTGGAAACACCATATATTTT. Protein: CASSLLRVGTSSGNTIYF. V and J are TRBV28 and TRBJ1-3, with D tentatively TRBD1 (6 bases). The V end lost 1 base, the J end lost 0 bases, and 16 bases lay between the germline ends. Germline V CDR1 and CDR2: MDHEN, SYDVKM. The CDR3 contains 18 residues. The full variable domain, completed using reference TRBV28 and TRBJ1-3, is DVKVTQSSRYLVKRTGEKVFLECVQDMDHENMFWYRQDPGLGLRLIYFSYDVKMKEKGDIPEGYSVSREKKERFSLILESASTNQTSMYLCASSLLRVGTSSGNTIYFGEGSWLTVV.

The chain is built from TRBV5-6 and TRBJ2-1; TRBD1 matches at 8 bases. The CDR3 runs 15 residues. Per the germline V gene, CDR1 is SGHDT and CDR2 is YYEEEE. With V trimmed by 3 bases and J by 2 bases, 4 bases remained unmatched. The DNA of the CDR3 is TGTGCCAGCAGCTCCGGGACAGGTCCCTACAATGAGCAGTTCTTC. This gives the protein CASSSGTGPYNEQFF.

V usage is TRBV6-5 and J usage is TRBJ1-2; 7 bases are a match to TRBD1. The V gene's germline CDR1 is MNHEY and CDR2 SVGAGI. The J segment lost 7 bases and the V segment lost 4 bases, leaving 12 bases of the junction unmatched. The CDR3 spans 15 residues. CDR3 amino acids: CASSSPGTELRGYTF. The CDR3 DNA is TGTGCCAGCAGTTCCCCCGGGACAGAGTTACGTGGCTACACCTTC.

The chain carries TRBV28 and TRBJ2-4; 8 bases map to TRBD1. Germline-derived CDR1 and CDR2 are MDHEN and SYDVKM. The CDR3 runs to 17 residues. V was pared by 3 bases and J by 6 bases, with 13 bases of the junction left unmatched. The CDR3 here is CASSFWGQDSQGNIQYF. CDR3 nucleotides: TGTGCCAGCAGTTTTTGGGGACAGGATAGCCAAGGAAACATTCAGTACTTC.

J is TRBJ1-2 and V is TRBV5-1, with D uncertain. With 1 base removed from V and 6 bases from J, the gap between germline ends came to 7 bases. CDR3 length equals 12 residues. The V gene's germline CDR1 is SGHRS and CDR2 YFSETQ. Here the CDR3 DNA reads TGCGCCAGCAGCTTGTTTCGGGATGGCTACACCTTC. Its protein is CASSLFRDGYTF.

CDR3 loop: CASSPRVGTGEHGYTF. The CDR3 DNA reads TGTGCCAGCAGCCCACGAGTGGGGACAGGGGAGCATGGCTACACCTTC. This chain connects TRBV7-2 to TRBJ1-2; TRBD1 matches 10 bases. In germline, CDR1 is SGHTA, CDR2 FQGNSA. V trimming: 5 bases; J trimming: 6 bases; junction bases outside the gene matches: 12. The CDR3 is 16 amino acids.

The chain carries TRBV18 and TRBJ1-1, with a possible D match to TRBD1 (5 bases). Germline CDR1 and CDR2: KGHSH and LQKENI. Trimming cost V 4 bases and J 4 bases, with 10 bases left between them. The CDR3 extends over 13 amino acids. CDR3 residues: CASSRGEPTEAFF. CDR3 nucleotide sequence: TGTGCCAGCTCACGGGGGGAGCCCACTGAAGCTTTCTTT.

The chain combines TRBV28 with TRBJ2-7; tentative D call: TRBD1 (6 bases). V lost 5 bases and J lost 5, with 10 bases in between. The CDR3 runs to 12 residues. The germline V gene has CDR1 MDHEN and CDR2 SYDVKM. The CDR3 DNA reads TGTGCCAGCAGTCCCCGACAGGACGAGCAGTACTTC. Its protein product is CASSPRQDEQYF.

The chain employs TRBV25-1 and TRBJ1-4, with 7 bases lining up with TRBD1. This CDR3 region has 14 residues. With V trimmed by 5 bases and J by 1 base, 1 base remained unmatched. Germline V gene data show CDR1 as MGHDK and CDR2 as SYGVNS. CDR3 region: CASSRQGTNEKLFF. The DNA of the CDR3 is TGTGCCAGCAGTAGACAGGGAACTAATGAAAAACTGTTTTTT.

The CDR3 loop reads CASSLSGGLSTQYF. In DNA form, the CDR3 reads TGTGCCAGCAGTTTATCGGGGGGATTAAGTACGCAGTATTTT. The V gene is TRBV27, the J gene TRBJ2-3, with a tentative D call TRBD2 (6 bases). The CDR3 extends over 14 amino acids. Germline-derived CDR1 and CDR2 are MNHEY and SMNVEV (reference sequence). Trimming removed 0 bases at V and 8 bases at J, with 12 bases between.

CDR3 sequence (DNA): TGCGCCAGCCAGGGACAGCAGAACACTGAAGCTTTCTTT. This codes for CASQGQQNTEAFF. The chain couples TRBV4-1 to TRBJ1-1, with TRBD1 matching over 7 bases. The V segment lost 8 bases and the J segment 1 base; nucleotides outside the gene matches: 4. This CDR3 has 13 residues. The germline CDR1 and CDR2 sequences are MGHRA and YSYEKL.

The chain has TRBV23-1 and TRBJ2-3; 9 bases align to TRBD1. TRBV23-1 is an ORF, with its function uncertain. The trim removed 4 bases at V and 1 base at J, leaving 6 bases unmatched. This CDR3 comprises 16 residues. The CDR3 sequence is CASSLPRTGGTDTQYF. Written as DNA, the CDR3 is TGCGCCAGCAGTCTGCCGAGGACAGGGGGCACAGATACGCAGTATTTT.

The V and J genes are TRBV13 and TRBJ2-5; 10 nucleotides line up with TRBD2. Germline V CDR1 and CDR2: PRHDT, FYEKMQ (reference sequence). The CDR3 consists of 19 residues. V trimming: 2 bases; J trimming: 4 bases; junction bases outside the gene matches: 16. The CDR3 nucleotides read TGTGCCAGCAGCTTATCGGCTAGCGGGGGAGAACGGCGGGGAGAGACCCAGTACTTC. It is translated as CASSLSASGGERRGETQYF.

V usage is TRBV7-8 and J usage is TRBJ2-7; possibly TRBD2 for D (6 bases). The CDR3 is 14 residues long. Trimming cost V 3 bases and J 7 bases, with 16 bases left between them. The germline V gene encodes CDR1 SGHVS and CDR2 FQNEAQ. CDR3 in DNA: TGTGCCAGCAGCTTGTGGACTACCCTAGGAGAGCAGTACTTC. Translating gives CASSLWTTLGEQYF. Based on the CDR3 plus reference TRBV7-8 and TRBJ2-7, the full variable domain is GAGVSQSPRYKVAKRGQDVALRCDPISGHVSLFWYQQALGQGPEFLTYFQNEAQLDKSGLPSDRFFAERPEGSVSTLKIQRTQQEDSAVYLCASSLWTTLGEQYFGPGTRLTVT.

The CDR3 reads CASSDRTNTGELFF. The CDR3 DNA reads TGTGCCAGCAGTGACCGGACAAACACCGGGGAGCTGTTTTTT. This chain links TRBV28 with TRBJ2-2, with D tentatively TRBD1 (5 bases). The CDR3 consists of 14 residues. The germline V and J ends were trimmed by 5 bases and 2 bases, with 9 bases remaining between them. The germline V gene has CDR1 MDHEN and CDR2 SYDVKM.

CDR3: CASSLGTQHF. In DNA, the CDR3 is TGTGCCAGCAGTCTAGGGACACAGCATTTT. This chain uses TRBV6-1 with TRBJ1-5; maybe TRBD1 (6 bases). Per germline, CDR1 MNHNS and CDR2 SASEGT. Trimming took 5 bases from V and 13 from J, leaving 9 bases between them. The CDR3 covers 10 residues.

The rearrangement links TRBV29-1 to TRBJ2-1, with D possibly being TRBD2 (6 bases). The CDR3 contains 15 residues. CDR1 SQVTM and CDR2 ANQGSEA come from the germline V gene. V lost 7 bases to trimming and J lost 0 bases, with 16 bases between them. The CDR3 sequence: CSAGVDGSSYNEQFF. The CDR3 bases are TGCAGCGCCGGAGTGGACGGGAGCTCCTACAATGAGCAGTTCTTC.

The chain employs TRBV6-4 and TRBJ1-1, with D perhaps matching TRBD1 (6 bases). This CDR3 comprises 14 residues. In germline, CDR1 is MRHNA, CDR2 SNTAGT. Trimming removed 0 bases at V and 6 bases at J, with 11 bases between. The CDR3 sequence is CASSDSGRGAEAFF. The CDR3 DNA reads as TGTGCCAGCAGTGACTCTGGCAGGGGCGCTGAAGCTTTCTTT.